These 18 T cell receptor beta chains share one sample of origin, sequenced in a study of blood T cells in healthy people across ages. A second PCR, run for about 7 to 11 cycles, used a sample-barcoded 5' primer plus a J-beta primer mix. TCRdb analysed the 5' RACE reads with MiXCR anew, one entry per CDR3 protein. Here the sample spans over 1,500,000 distinct CDR3 sequences, roughly two fifths being singletons. The sample comprised blood. The source is a human donor in good health.

This clonotype was observed a handful of times. The chain carries TRBV20-1 and TRBJ1-1; TRBD1 is a possible D gene (5 bases). The CDR3 has 14 residues. Looked up from germline, CDR1 is DFQATT and CDR2 is SNEGSKA (reference sequence). The V end lost 5 bases, the J end lost 1 base, and 14 bases lay between the germline ends. The CDR3 bases are TGCAGTGCTCACCACGCCGACAGGAACACTGAAGCTTTCTTT. Residues: CSAHHADRNTEAFF.

The J gene is TRBJ2-5, the V gene TRBV25-1; D is perhaps TRBD1 (5 bases). The last part of the DNA fits TRBJ2-7 better; the J call may be wrong. This CDR3 comprises 14 residues. CDR1 and CDR2 from the germline V gene are MGHDK and SYGVNS. The CDR3 reads CASSESIQGYEQYF. The CDR3 nucleotides are TGTGCCAGCAGTGAGAGTATCCAGGGCTACGAGCAGTACTTC.

The chain is built from TRBV12-5 and TRBJ2-1, with TRBD1 as a possible D gene (5 bases). V lost 7 bases and J lost 7, with 20 bases in between. Germline V gene lookup returns CDR1 LGHNT and CDR2 FRNRAP. The CDR3 runs to 15 residues. The CDR3 loop reads CASALGQGSMNEQFF. CDR3 DNA sequence: TGTGCTAGTGCCCTCGGGCAGGGCAGCATGAATGAGCAGTTCTTC. Based on the CDR3 plus reference TRBV12-5 and TRBJ2-1, the full variable domain is DARVTQTPRHKVTEMGQEVTMRCQPILGHNTVFWYRQTMMQGLELLAYFRNRAPLDDSGMPKDRFSAEMPDATLATLKIQPSEPRDSAVYFCASALGQGSMNEQFFGPGTRLTVL.

This CDR3 reads CASSIPQGDSPLHF. The CDR3 coding sequence is TGCGCCAGCAGCATACCTCAGGGGGATTCACCCCTCCACTTT. V gene TRBV5-1 combines with J gene TRBJ1-6, with TRBD1 matching over 7 bases. J gave up 8 bases and V 4 bases, and 6 bases lay outside the gene matches. The V gene's germline CDR1 is SGHRS and CDR2 YFSETQ. The CDR3 totals 14 residues.

The chain has TRBV6-2 or TRBV6-3 and TRBJ1-5; D ambiguous. Germline CDR1 MNHEY, CDR2 SVGEGT. The CDR3 covers 13 residues. V was pared by 1 base and J by 6 bases, with 7 bases between. The CDR3 region is CASSYWSSQPQHF. The CDR3 DNA reads TGTGCCAGCAGTTACTGGTCTAGTCAGCCCCAGCATTTT.

This clonotype was observed a few times. V gene TRBV20-1 combines with J gene TRBJ1-1; maybe TRBD1 (5 bases). Germline V CDR1 and CDR2: DFQATT, SNEGSKA (reference sequence). V lost 6 bases, J lost 7 bases, and 24 bases lay in between. The CDR3 totals 15 residues. DNA of the CDR3: TGCAGTGCCAATCTTCCCCCGGGGACCCTAGGTGAAGCTTTCTTT. This codes for CSANLPPGTLGEAFF.

The chain joins TRBV13 to TRBJ2-5; TRBD1 is a possible D gene (6 bases). This CDR3 is built from 15 residues. V lost 0 bases and J 7 bases, leaving 15 bases between the germline ends. Germline V gene data show CDR1 as PRHDT and CDR2 as FYEKMQ (reference sequence). CDR3 amino acids: CASSLGQGSDGTQYF. The CDR3 DNA is TGTGCCAGCAGCTTAGGACAGGGATCCGATGGGACCCAGTACTTC.

This clonotype occurred once. The CDR3 reads CASSDRHRKQETQFF. As DNA, the CDR3 is TGTGCCAGCAGTGATAGACACCGAAAACAAGAGACCCAGTTCTTC. The genes are TRBV6-5 and TRBJ2-5; D gene unclear. The J call could be wrong; TRBJ2-1 is a better fit for the DNA end. The CDR3 totals 15 residues. Germline values: CDR1 MNHEY, CDR2 SVGAGI.

This clonotype occurred a few times. The chain employs TRBV20-1 and TRBJ2-7, with D unclear. V was trimmed by 3 bases and J by 3 bases, leaving 15 bases between them. Germline values: CDR1 DFQATT, CDR2 SNEGSKA (reference sequence). The CDR3 is 14 amino acids. CDR3: CSASPEQFIYEQYF. The CDR3 DNA sequence: TGCAGTGCTAGCCCTGAGCAGTTCATCTACGAGCAGTACTTC.

This clonotype occurred a few times. This sequence joins TRBV6-2 or TRBV6-3 and TRBJ2-5; 8 nucleotides agree with TRBD1. This CDR3 comprises 14 residues. Germline CDR1 MNHEY, CDR2 SVGEGT. The J segment lost 11 bases and the V segment lost 4 bases, leaving 12 bases of the junction unmatched. The CDR3 sequence: CASSLDRVDNEQYF. The CDR3 nucleotides are TGTGCCAGCAGTTTGGACAGGGTCGACAATGAGCAGTACTTC.

The V and J genes are TRBV20-1 and TRBJ1-5; D not resolved. V was cut by 2 bases and J by 2 bases, with 13 bases left in between. The CDR3 has 15 amino acids. The V gene's germline CDR1 is DFQATT and CDR2 SNEGSKA (reference sequence). The CDR3 sequence: CSARLWVGRNQPQHF. CDR3 sequence (DNA): TGCAGTGCTAGACTGTGGGTGGGTCGCAATCAGCCCCAGCATTTT.

The gene calls are TRBV12-3 or TRBV12-4 and TRBJ2-5; D ambiguous. This CDR3 is built from 12 residues. V lost 10 bases and J lost 1, with 10 bases in between. This CDR3 reads CATTAAQETQYF. The DNA of the CDR3 is TGTGCCACGACCGCCGCCCAAGAGACCCAGTACTTC.

This chain uses TRBV24-1 with TRBJ2-1, with D hard to call. The CDR3 sequence is 16 residues long. Germline V gene lookup returns CDR1 KGHDR and CDR2 SFDVKD. V shed 4 bases and J shed 3 bases, with 15 bases lying between them. This chain's CDR3 is CATSDQGPTVYNEQFF. The DNA of the CDR3 is TGTGCCACCAGTGACCAAGGACCTACAGTCTACAATGAGCAGTTCTTC.

The rearrangement uses TRBV18 and TRBJ2-7; 15 positions agree with TRBD2. The J segment lost 2 bases and the V segment lost 3 bases, leaving 8 bases of the junction unmatched. The CDR3 covers 18 residues. Germline loops: CDR1 KGHSH, CDR2 LQKENI. The CDR3 protein is CASSPVLRTSGGAYEQYF. The CDR3 region has the DNA TGTGCCAGCTCACCGGTTCTCAGGACTAGCGGGGGGGCCTACGAGCAGTACTTC. The full variable domain, with the rest looked up from reference TRBV18 and TRBJ2-7, is NAGVMQNPRHLVRRRGQEARLRCSPMKGHSHVYWYRQLPEEGLKFMVYLQKENIIDESGMPKERFSAEFPKEGPSILRIQQVVRGDSAAYFCASSPVLRTSGGAYEQYFGPGTRLTVT.

This rearrangement joins TRBV28 to TRBJ2-7; 7 bases agree with TRBD2. The V gene end was trimmed by 6 bases and the J gene end by 3 bases; junction bases not matched to a gene: 14. Germline V gene lookup returns CDR1 MDHEN and CDR2 SYDVKM. The CDR3 is 16 residues long. This chain's CDR3 is CASSFMGGIADYEQYF. The CDR3 DNA reads TGTGCCAGCAGCTTTATGGGGGGGATCGCTGACTACGAGCAGTACTTC.

This clonotype was seen more than once but under ten times. The chain joins TRBV5-1 to TRBJ2-2, with 11 bases fitting TRBD1. The CDR3 has 15 residues. Unmatched junction bases numbered 1, after V lost 3 bases and J lost 3 bases. Germline CDR1 SGHRS, CDR2 YFSETQ. This CDR3 is CASSWTGGYTGELFF. CDR3 DNA: TGCGCCAGCAGCTGGACAGGGGGCTACACCGGGGAGCTGTTTTTT.

The chain couples TRBV5-1 to TRBJ2-7; TRBD1 aligns across 10 bases. V was pared by 4 bases and J by 4 bases, with 8 bases of the junction left unmatched. CDR1 SGHRS and CDR2 YFSETQ come from the germline V gene. This CDR3 contains 15 residues. The CDR3, as DNA: TGCGCCAGCAGCCCGGGACAGGGGTTGGTGTACGAGCAGTACTTC. Translation gives CASSPGQGLVYEQYF.

The chain has TRBV12-3 or TRBV12-4 and TRBJ2-4; 9 bases are a match to TRBD1. The V gene end was trimmed by 4 bases and the J gene end by 8 bases; junction bases not matched to a gene: 6. The CDR3 extends over 14 amino acids. CDR3 protein: CASSSGTGLDIQYF. The CDR3 DNA reads TGTGCCAGCAGTTCCGGGACAGGGTTGGACATTCAGTACTTC.